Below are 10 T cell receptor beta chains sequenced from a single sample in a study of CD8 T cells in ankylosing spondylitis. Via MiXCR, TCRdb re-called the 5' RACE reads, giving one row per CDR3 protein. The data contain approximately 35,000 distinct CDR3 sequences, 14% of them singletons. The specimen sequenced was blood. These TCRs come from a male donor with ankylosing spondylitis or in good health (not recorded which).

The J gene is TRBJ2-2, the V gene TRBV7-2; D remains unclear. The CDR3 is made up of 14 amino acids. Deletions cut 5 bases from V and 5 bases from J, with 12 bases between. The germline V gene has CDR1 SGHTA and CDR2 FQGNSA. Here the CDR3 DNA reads TGTGCCAGCAGCCCCCAGGTCCGAACCGGGGAGCTGTTTTTT. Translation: CASSPQVRTGELFF.

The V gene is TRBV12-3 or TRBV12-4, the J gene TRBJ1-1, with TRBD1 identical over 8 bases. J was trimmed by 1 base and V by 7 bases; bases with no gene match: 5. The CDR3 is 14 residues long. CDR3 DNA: TGTGCCAGCACCAGACAGGGGTGGAACACTGAAGCTTTCTTT. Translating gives CASTRQGWNTEAFF.

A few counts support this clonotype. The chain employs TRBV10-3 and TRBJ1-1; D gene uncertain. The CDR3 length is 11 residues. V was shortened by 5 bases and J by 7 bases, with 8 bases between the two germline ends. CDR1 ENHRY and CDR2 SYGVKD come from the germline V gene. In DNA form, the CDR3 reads TGTGCCATCAGTACCGGCTATGAAGCTTTCTTT. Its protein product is CAISTGYEAFF.

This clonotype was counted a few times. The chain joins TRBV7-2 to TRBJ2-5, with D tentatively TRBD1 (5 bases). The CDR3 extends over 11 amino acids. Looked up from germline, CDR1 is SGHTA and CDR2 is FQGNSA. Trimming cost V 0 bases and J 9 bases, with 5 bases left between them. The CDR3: CASSLAGAQYF. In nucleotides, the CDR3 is TGTGCCAGCAGCTTAGCAGGGGCCCAGTACTTC.

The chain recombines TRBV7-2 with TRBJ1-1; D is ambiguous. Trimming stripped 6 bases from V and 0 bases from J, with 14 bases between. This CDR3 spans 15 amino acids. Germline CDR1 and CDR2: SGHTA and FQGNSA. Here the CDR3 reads CASSWEQIMNTEAFF. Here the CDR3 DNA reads TGTGCCAGCAGTTGGGAACAGATAATGAACACTGAAGCTTTCTTT.

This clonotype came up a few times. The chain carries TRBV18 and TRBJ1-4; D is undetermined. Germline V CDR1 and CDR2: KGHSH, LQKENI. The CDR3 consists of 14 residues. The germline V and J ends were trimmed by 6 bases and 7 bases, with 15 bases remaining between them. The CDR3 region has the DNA TGTGCCAGCTCCCTCGGAGGCCGGACTGAAAAACTGTTTTTT. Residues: CASSLGGRTEKLFF.

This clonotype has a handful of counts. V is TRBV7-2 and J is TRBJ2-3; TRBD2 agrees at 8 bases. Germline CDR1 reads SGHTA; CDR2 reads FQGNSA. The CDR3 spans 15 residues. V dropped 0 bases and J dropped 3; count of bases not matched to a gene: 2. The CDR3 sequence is CASSLAAGDTDTQYF. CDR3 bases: TGTGCCAGCAGCTTAGCAGCGGGGGATACAGATACGCAGTATTTT. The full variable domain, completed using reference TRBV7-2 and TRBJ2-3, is GAGVSQSPSNKVTEKGKDVELRCDPISGHTALYWYRQSLGQGLEFLIYFQGNSAPDKSGLPSDRFSAERTGGSVSTLTIQRTQQEDSAVYLCASSLAAGDTDTQYFGPGTRLTVL.

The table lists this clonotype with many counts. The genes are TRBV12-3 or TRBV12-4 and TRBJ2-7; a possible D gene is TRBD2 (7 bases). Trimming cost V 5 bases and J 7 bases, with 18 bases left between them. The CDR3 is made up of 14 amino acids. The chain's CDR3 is CASSPGGASGEQYF. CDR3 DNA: TGTGCCAGCAGTCCTGGGGGGGCGTCGGGTGAGCAGTACTTC.

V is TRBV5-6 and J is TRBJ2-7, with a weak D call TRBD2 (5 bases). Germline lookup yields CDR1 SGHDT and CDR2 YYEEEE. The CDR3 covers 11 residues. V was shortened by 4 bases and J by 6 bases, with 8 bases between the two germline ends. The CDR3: CASSITSEQYF. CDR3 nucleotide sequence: TGTGCCAGCAGCATTACTAGCGAGCAGTACTTC.

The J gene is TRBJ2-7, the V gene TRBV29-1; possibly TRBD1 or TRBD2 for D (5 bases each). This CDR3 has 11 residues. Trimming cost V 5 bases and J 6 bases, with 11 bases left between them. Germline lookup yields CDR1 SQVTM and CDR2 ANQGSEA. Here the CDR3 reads CSVSRGGEQYV. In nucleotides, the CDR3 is TGCAGCGTTTCGAGGGGTGGCGAGCAGTACGTC.